This record looks at one TCR beta chain sequence and its context. This sample stems from a study of blood T cell repertoires in COVID-19. As for the study in general: Both acute and convalescent COVID-19 samples were obtained from the United States, Italy and Spain.

Clones were read by immunoSEQ multiplex PCR, and TCRdb kept only the in-frame ones, dropping some. The sample shows over 85,000 clones, roughly 87% of them seen only once. CDR1 SQVTM and CDR2 ANQGSEA come from the germline V gene. Trimming took 7 bases from V and 6 from J, leaving 13 bases between them. The CDR3 has 12 residues. Specimen: peripheral blood. The TCR originated in a man aged 70 or older with acute or convalescent COVID-19. V gene TRBV29-1 combines with J gene TRBJ2-1; D remains ambiguous. The CDR3 is CSARSVGNEQFF. In DNA, the CDR3 is TGCAGCGCCCGTTCGGTCGGCAATGAGCAGTTCTTC.